This T cell receptor beta chain was found in a study of blood T cell repertoires in COVID-19. Looking at the study overall: Sample material is recorded as cDNA or gDNA derived from T cells, B-cell-depleted T cells, or PBMCs.

The CDR3 covers 17 residues. Germline trimming cut 0 bases from V and 12 bases from J; bases unmatched to any gene: 19. Germline CDR1 and CDR2: SGHVS and FQNEAQ. Produced via immunoSEQ multiplex PCR; TCRdb's table is partial and in-frame only. In the table there are 150,000 or so clones, 65% to 85% of which are singletons. Sequenced material: PBMCs or T cells enriched from blood (not recorded which). The rearrangement uses TRBV7-8 and TRBJ2-5, with 7 positions matching TRBD1. The sequence was collected from a woman aged 50 to 65 in a cohort exposed to, infected with or recovered from COVID-19 (not recorded which). In DNA form, the CDR3 reads TGTGCCAGCAGCTTAGCGCCGAGACAGGGACAAGAAACTTTTAAGTACTTC. It translates to CASSLAPRQGQETFKYF.